The 23 T cell receptor delta chains in this list originate from one sample, sequenced in a study of Vδ1+ human thymocytes. Points from the study as a whole: Thymic TRG and TRD repertoires appeared highly polyclonal, with Gaussian CDR3 length distributions.

No antigens are known for them. Sequences come from RNA converted to cDNA by reverse transcription. The CDR3 regions were amplified by multiplex PCR from V-gene primers to a constant-region primer. TCRdb re-called the multiplex PCR reads via CATT. Of tens of thousands of delta-chain clones listed, 7% to 8.5% are singletons. Sequencing was done on a sample of Vdelta1+ gamma-delta thymocytes from the thymus. As for subset: FACS-sorted CD3+ TCRalphabeta- TCRVdelta1+ TCRVdelta2- thymocytes. These receptors originate from a child younger than two who had congenital heart surgery.

This clone appeared a few times. This sequence joins TRDV1 and TRDJ1; D is possibly TRDD3 (5 bases). The V end was cut by 2 bases, the J end by 3 bases, with 25 bases between. Germline assignment: CDR1 TSWWSYY and CDR2 QGS. The CDR3 is made up of 19 amino acids. CDR3 sequence (DNA): TGTGCTCTTGGGGAATTGAAGTACGGGGGTGATGGGGCACCCGATAAACTCATCTTT. The encoded protein is CALGELKYGGDGAPDKLIF.

This clone turned up a few times. The gene calls are TRDV1 and TRDJ1; 8 positions match TRDD3. Germline CDR1 reads TSWWSYY; CDR2 reads QGS. V was pared by 5 bases and J by 0 bases, with 26 bases of the junction left unmatched. There are 22 residues in the CDR3. CDR3 DNA: TGTGCTCTTGGGTCCAGCGGCTACTACCCCTTTACTGGGGGCCCGTACACCGATAAACTCATCTTT. It specifies CALGSSGYYPFTGGPYTDKLIF.

V and J are TRDV1 and TRDJ1; 7 bases line up with TRDD3. The junction had 4 bases not matched to a gene; V was cut back by 3 bases and J by 0 bases. CDR1 TSWWSYY and CDR2 QGS come from the germline V gene. CDR3 length: 15 amino acids. The CDR3 DNA sequence: TGTGCTCTTGGGGAGGATCTGGGGGACACCGATAAACTCATCTTT. Translated, it gives CALGEDLGDTDKLIF.

The chain uses TRDV1 and TRDJ1; 9 bases map to TRDD3. Germline V gene sequence: CDR1 TSWWSYY, CDR2 QGS. This CDR3 contains 15 residues. The V segment lost 4 bases and the J segment 4 bases; nucleotides outside the gene matches: 7. The CDR3 here is CALGGGGYLGDKLIF. The CDR3 DNA reads TGTGCTCTTGGGGGGGGGGGATACTTAGGCGATAAACTCATCTTT.

There are a few counts of this clone. The chain combines TRDV1 with TRDJ2; no clear D gene. This CDR3 has 17 amino acids. Trimming pared 0 bases from V and 0 bases from J, leaving 11 bases between. Per germline, CDR1 TSWWSYY and CDR2 QGS. The CDR3 spells CALGELGRHPLTAQLFF. The CDR3 DNA reads TGTGCTCTTGGGGAACTGGGACGTCACCCTTTGACAGCACAACTCTTCTTT.

This clone showed up just a few times. The chain joins TRDV1 to TRDJ1, with 7 bases matching TRDD2. Germline CDR1 is TSWWSYY and CDR2 is QGS. This CDR3 is built from 17 residues. The V and J ends lost 4 bases and 4 bases, in that order; junction bases with no gene match: 15. This chain's CDR3 is CALGVLSQLPSHDKLIF. As DNA, the CDR3 is TGTGCTCTTGGGGTCCTCTCCCAGCTTCCTAGCCACGATAAACTCATCTTT.

This clone was seen only a few times. The chain couples TRDV1 to TRDJ1; 13 bases match TRDD3. V lost 4 bases to trimming and J lost 0 bases; unmatched junction nucleotides: 14. The CDR3 spans 20 residues. From germline, CDR1 is TSWWSYY and CDR2 QGS. This CDR3 is CALGGHLPLLGDTYTDKLIF. The CDR3 bases are TGTGCTCTTGGGGGTCATCTTCCCTTACTGGGGGATACGTACACCGATAAACTCATCTTT.

The gene calls are TRDV1 and TRDJ1; weak D call: TRDD2 (7 bases). The CDR3 runs to 21 residues. Trimming cost V 3 bases and J 1 base, with 30 bases left between them. CDR1 is TSWWSYY and CDR2 is QGS in the germline V gene. The CDR3 loop reads CALGDVPTFVGGQGSTDKLIF. Here the CDR3 DNA reads TGTGCTCTTGGGGATGTTCCTACCTTTGTTGGGGGTCAGGGGAGCACCGATAAACTCATCTTT.

The rearrangement uses TRDV1 and TRDJ1; tentative D call: TRDD2 (5 bases). From germline, CDR1 is TSWWSYY and CDR2 QGS. V lost 0 bases, J lost 0 bases, and 17 bases lay in between. The CDR3 covers 18 residues. CDR3: CALGELANLRRYTDKLIF. Here the CDR3 DNA reads TGTGCTCTTGGGGAACTAGCCAACCTTCGTCGGTACACCGATAAACTCATCTTT.

Note on this clone: A read error may be the cause here, since a much bigger clone is one base away. This rearrangement joins TRDV2 to TRDJ1; D is uncertain. Germline CDR1 GEAIGNYY, CDR2 EKD. This CDR3 has 12 amino acids. This CDR3 reads CACGTGRVKLIF. As DNA, the CDR3 is TGTGCCTGTGGCACCGGCCGGGTCAAACTCATCTTT.

This clone was counted between two and nine times. This sequence joins TRDV1 and TRDJ1, with TRDD3 matching over 13 bases. The V segment lost 4 bases and the J segment 0 bases; nucleotides outside the gene matches: 8. This CDR3 is built from 18 residues. Germline loops: CDR1 TSWWSYY, CDR2 QGS. CDR3 nucleotide sequence: TGTGCTCTTGGGGCCCTACTGGGGGATACGCGGTACACCGATAAACTCATCTTT. Its translation: CALGALLGDTRYTDKLIF.

The J gene is TRDJ1, the V gene TRDV1, with D perhaps TRDD2 or TRDD3 (5 bases each). Trimming stripped 4 bases from V and 4 bases from J, with 25 bases between. CDR1 and CDR2 (germline): TSWWSYY, QGS. The CDR3 has 18 amino acids. The chain's CDR3 is CALGGRGAFDHNGDKLIF. The CDR3 DNA reads as TGTGCTCTTGGGGGCCGGGGGGCCTTCGACCATAATGGCGATAAACTCATCTTT.

V and J are TRDV1 and TRDJ1; D perhaps matches TRDD2 (6 bases). The J gene is absent in TCRdb and was assigned here via DNA matching to germline. Trimming took 3 bases from V and 0 from J, leaving 26 bases between them. Germline lookup yields CDR1 TSWWSYY and CDR2 QGS. The CDR3 runs to 20 residues. The CDR3, as DNA: TGTGCTCTTGGGGACGAAAATGGCCTTCCCAGGATGGGGTACACCGATAAACTCATCTTT. Protein product: CALGDENGLPRMGYTDKLIF.

This rearrangement joins TRDV1 to TRDJ1, with 11 bases aligning to TRDD3. CDR3 length: 20 residues. The germline gives CDR1 TSWWSYY, CDR2 QGS. Losses at the gene ends were 2 bases for V and 2 bases for J; bases not matched to a gene: 16. The CDR3 nucleotides read TGTGCTCTTGGGGAAAGGGTCCCCAGTTGGGGGATACGCGCAACCGATAAACTCATCTTT. This translates into CALGERVPSWGIRATDKLIF.

This rearrangement joins TRDV1 to TRDJ1, with D possibly being TRDD2 (6 bases). CDR1 is TSWWSYY, CDR2 QGS, per germline. CDR3 length: 20 amino acids. V lost 0 bases to trimming and J lost 0 bases, with 23 bases between them. The CDR3 nucleotides read TGTGCTCTTGGGGAACTTATGGACCTTCCCCAATACCAGTACACCGATAAACTCATCTTT. It translates to CALGELMDLPQYQYTDKLIF.

The chain employs TRDV1 and TRDJ1, with 10 nucleotides matching TRDD3. Looked up from germline, CDR1 is TSWWSYY and CDR2 is QGS. The CDR3 is 19 amino acids. V lost 7 bases and J lost 3; bases outside the gene matches: 20. CDR3 coding DNA: TGTGCTCTTGACTGTCCTCCCCGCTGGGGGATAGAGGGGGCCGATAAACTCATCTTT. It encodes CALDCPPRWGIEGADKLIF.

The sample holds a few counts of this clone. The chain recombines TRDV1 with TRDJ1; 12 nucleotides align to TRDD3. CDR1 and CDR2 (germline): TSWWSYY, QGS. Trimming at V came to 5 bases and at J to 0 bases, leaving 22 bases not matched to a gene. This CDR3 has 22 residues. The CDR3 protein is CALGNPIPRYWGIQQYTDKLIF. Here the CDR3 DNA reads TGTGCTCTTGGGAACCCTATTCCGAGGTACTGGGGGATACAGCAATACACCGATAAACTCATCTTT.

This clone has just a few counts. The V and J genes are TRDV2 and TRDJ1; D ambiguous. V was trimmed by 4 bases and J by 2 bases, leaving 10 bases between them. The CDR3 loop spans 13 amino acids. Germline V gene sequence: CDR1 GEAIGNYY, CDR2 EKD. CDR3 protein: CACERVGTDKLIF. The CDR3 bases are TGTGCCTGTGAAAGGGTCGGGACCGATAAACTCATCTTT.

The genes are TRDV1 and TRDJ2; 8 bases fit TRDD3. The CDR3 covers 20 residues. Germline V gene lookup returns CDR1 TSWWSYY and CDR2 QGS. Trimming took 8 bases from V and 5 from J; bases not matched to a gene: 25. CDR3 DNA: TGTGCTCTTCATTCCCATTCCAAAAGGTCTGGGGGAAGCGGTACAGCACAACTCTTCTTT. Translation: CALHSHSKRSGGSGTAQLFF.

V and J are TRDV1 and TRDJ1; TRDD3 matches 12 bases. V shed 1 base and J 0 bases; nucleotides not matched to a gene: 21. The CDR3 length is 23 residues. Germline CDR1 and CDR2: TSWWSYY and QGS. This CDR3 is CALGERLGGPDWGILINTDKLIF. CDR3 sequence (DNA): TGTGCTCTTGGGGAACGCCTGGGAGGGCCCGACTGGGGGATACTTATAAACACCGATAAACTCATCTTT.

The J gene is TRDJ1, the V gene TRDV1; the D gene is possibly TRDD2 (8 bases). TCRdb leaves out the J gene; it was filled in here by matching the DNA to germline. The ends were cut back, 8 bases at V and 6 bases at J, with 37 bases in the middle. The germline gives CDR1 TSWWSYY, CDR2 QGS. The CDR3 consists of 20 residues. The CDR3 sequence: CALFGWSSYMLGGLAHKLIF. The CDR3 nucleotides read TGTGCTCTTTTTGGGTGGTCTTCCTACATGCTGGGGGGATTGGCGCATAAACTCATCTTT.

The chain has TRDV1 and TRDJ2; 10 bases map to TRDD3. The J gene, missing from TCRdb, was assigned here through DNA to germline matching. CDR3 length: 21 residues. Losses at the gene ends were 4 bases for V and 0 bases for J; bases not matched to a gene: 17. The germline gives CDR1 TSWWSYY, CDR2 QGS. The DNA of the CDR3 is TGTGCTCTTGGGGTCTCCTCGGTGGGGGATACCGGTGATGCTTTGACAGCACAACTCTTCTTT. Residues: CALGVSSVGDTGDALTAQLFF.

The V gene is TRDV1, the J gene TRDJ1, with 12 bases fitting TRDD3. The CDR3 spans 20 residues. The V segment lost 0 bases and the J segment 1 base; nucleotides outside the gene matches: 12. The germline V gene has CDR1 TSWWSYY and CDR2 QGS. In nucleotides, the CDR3 is TGTGCTCTTGGGGAACTAGCTGCACTGGGGGATACAGGTGGCACCGATAAACTCATCTTT. Encoded protein: CALGELAALGDTGGTDKLIF.